This passage covers 9 T cell receptor beta chains from one sample sequenced in a study of T cell responses to AZD1222 COVID-19 vaccine. Assay used: immunoSEQ multiplex PCR; TCRdb lists only in-frame clones, some missing. The sample contains around 100,000 clones, 91% of which appear only once. This sample comprised peripheral blood, obtained on day 0 of AZD1222 vaccination. These receptors were taken from an adult in good health.

This chain uses TRBV6-2 or TRBV6-3 with TRBJ2-7; 9 bases agree with TRBD1. The germline gives CDR1 MNHEY, CDR2 SVGEGT. The trim removed 2 bases at V and 0 bases at J, leaving 2 bases unmatched. The CDR3 sequence is 15 residues long. CDR3 loop: CASSYPGQGSYEQYF. The CDR3, as DNA: TGTGCCAGCAGTTACCCGGGACAGGGCTCCTACGAGCAGTACTTC.

The chain is built from TRBV11-2 and TRBJ2-7; TRBD2 aligns across 12 bases. CDR1 SGHAT and CDR2 FQNNGV come from the germline V gene. This CDR3 spans 15 amino acids. Losses at the gene ends were 4 bases for V and 2 bases for J; bases not matched to a gene: 3. The CDR3 loop is CASSSGLAGPYEQYF. Here the CDR3 DNA reads TGTGCCAGCAGCTCCGGACTAGCGGGACCCTACGAGCAGTACTTC.

This sequence joins TRBV7-2 and TRBJ2-7, with 11 nucleotides matching TRBD2. The germline CDR1 and CDR2 sequences are SGHTA and FQGNSA. There are 14 residues in the CDR3. Unmatched junction bases numbered 8, after V lost 9 bases and J lost 4 bases. The CDR3 is CASTPGLAVYEQYF. The CDR3, as DNA: TGTGCCAGTACACCGGGACTAGCGGTTTACGAGCAGTACTTC.

This chain uses TRBV27 with TRBJ1-1; 8 nucleotides match TRBD1. CDR3 length: 14 amino acids. V lost 6 bases, J lost 6 bases, and 9 bases stayed unmatched. The germline gives CDR1 MNHEY, CDR2 SMNVEV (reference sequence). The CDR3 here is CASRVDRGIAEAFF. The CDR3 bases are TGTGCCAGCAGGGTAGACAGGGGAATCGCTGAAGCTTTCTTT.

The genes are TRBV12-3 or TRBV12-4 and TRBJ1-1, with D unclear. Trimming pared 1 base from V and 5 bases from J, leaving 8 bases between. The length of the CDR3 is 13 residues. The CDR3 is CASSLGYGTEAFF. CDR3 bases: TGTGCCAGCAGTTTAGGGTATGGTACTGAAGCTTTCTTT.

J is TRBJ2-3 and V is TRBV5-1, with D uncertain. The V end was cut by 8 bases, the J end by 1 base, with 14 bases between. The CDR3 loop spans 14 amino acids. CDR1 and CDR2 (germline): SGHRS, YFSETQ. CDR3 in amino acids: CASSPQGGTDTQYF. In DNA, the CDR3 is TGCGCCAGTTCCCCCCAAGGTGGCACAGATACGCAGTATTTT.

This chain joins TRBV5-1 and TRBJ2-7; 10 bases align to TRBD1. Germline V gene sequence: CDR1 SGHRS, CDR2 YFSETQ. The CDR3 is made up of 14 amino acids. J lost 0 bases, V lost 4 bases, and 1 base had no gene match. The CDR3 DNA reads TGCGCCAGCAGCGGGGACAGGGGCTCCTACGAGCAGTACTTC. Protein: CASSGDRGSYEQYF.

The chain is built from TRBV28 and TRBJ1-5; D is unresolved. CDR3 length equals 16 residues. Germline V gives CDR1 MDHEN, CDR2 SYDVKM. Trimming took 3 bases from V and 0 from J, leaving 12 bases between them. The CDR3 region is CASSFKVMYSNQPQHF. CDR3 nucleotide sequence: TGTGCCAGCAGTTTCAAGGTGATGTATAGCAATCAGCCCCAGCATTTT.

The chain carries TRBV18 and TRBJ2-1; 9 bases are shared with TRBD2. Germline CDR1 and CDR2: KGHSH and LQKENI. CDR3 size: 15 residues. V lost 1 base and J lost 5; bases outside the gene matches: 3. The CDR3 spells CASSPLAGANNEQFF. CDR3 in DNA: TGTGCCAGCTCACCACTAGCGGGAGCAAACAATGAGCAGTTCTTC.